This T cell receptor beta chain was captured in a study of PD-1 blockade in classical Hodgkin lymphoma. The study, taken as a whole, reports: CD4+ TCR diversity, unlike CD8+, climbed significantly by C4D1.

CDR1 is SEHNR and CDR2 is FQNEAQ in the germline V gene (reference sequence). The CDR3 contains 14 residues. The V end was cut by 5 bases, the J end by 4 bases, with 14 bases between. This table comes from immunoSEQ multiplex PCR, and its TCRdb copy is limited to in-frame clones, with some not included. The table shows tens of thousands of clones, with nearly 90% occurring only once. Time point reported: cycle 4 day 1 (C4D1), after around six weeks of nivolumab. All the patients suffered relapse after autologous stem cell transplantation, and brentuximab vedotin exposure differed. Patients had relapsed/refractory classical Hodgkin lymphoma with complete response, partial response or progressive disease as best response. This clone was detected only once. The antigen is undetermined.

The chain joins TRBV7-9 to TRBJ1-1, with D possibly being TRBD1 (5 bases). The material was peripheral blood mononuclear cells (PBMCs), obtained before the fourth cycle of nivolumab. This clonotype was sampled from a human donor with classical Hodgkin lymphoma. The CDR3, as DNA: TGTGCCAGCAGCCCCGGCGGGGACCTCACTGAAGCTTTCTTT. This gives the protein CASSPGGDLTEAFF.